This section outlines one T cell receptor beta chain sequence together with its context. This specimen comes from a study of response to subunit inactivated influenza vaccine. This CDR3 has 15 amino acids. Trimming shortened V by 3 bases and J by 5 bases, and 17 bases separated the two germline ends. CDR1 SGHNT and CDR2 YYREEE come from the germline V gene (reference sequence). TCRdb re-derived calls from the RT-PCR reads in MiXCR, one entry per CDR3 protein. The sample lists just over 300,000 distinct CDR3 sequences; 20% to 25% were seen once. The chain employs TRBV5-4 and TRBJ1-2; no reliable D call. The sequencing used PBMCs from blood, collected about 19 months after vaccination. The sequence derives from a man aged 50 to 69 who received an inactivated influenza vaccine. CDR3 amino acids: CASSYSSAQPYGYTF. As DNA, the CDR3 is TGTGCCAGCAGCTACTCAAGTGCCCAACCGTATGGCTACACCTTC.